These 27 T cell receptor beta chains share one sample of origin, sequenced in a study of Ad26.COV2.S vaccination and SARS-CoV-2 variants. Data came from immunoSEQ multiplex PCR; TCRdb stores just in-frame clones and leaves some out. The sample contains about 350,000 clones, about 91% of which appear only once. The material was peripheral blood, obtained after recovery from COVID-19. The receptors were sampled from a human donor who had recovered from COVID-19.

V usage is TRBV7-9 and J usage is TRBJ1-1; D is perhaps TRBD1 (5 bases). This CDR3 is 15 amino acids long. Deletions cut 3 bases from V and 3 bases from J, with 14 bases between. Per the germline V gene, CDR1 is SEHNR and CDR2 is FQNEAQ (reference sequence). This chain's CDR3 is CASSLGVVGDTEAFF. DNA for the CDR3: TGTGCCAGCAGCTTGGGGGTCGTAGGGGACACTGAAGCTTTCTTT. Based on the CDR3 plus reference TRBV7-9 and TRBJ1-1, the full variable domain is DTGVSQNPRHKITKRGQNVTFRCDPISEHNRLYWYRQTLGQGPEFLTYFQNEAQLEKSRLLSDRFSAERPKGSFSTLEIQRTEQGDSAMYLCASSLGVVGDTEAFFGQGTRLTVV.

This clone is a singleton in its sample. The V gene is TRBV3-1 (or the pseudogene TRBV3-2), the J gene TRBJ1-1, with TRBD1 as a possible D gene (5 bases). The germline CDR1 and CDR2 sequences are LGHDT and YNNKEL (reference sequence). The CDR3 loop spans 14 amino acids. Trimming removed 0 bases from V and 3 bases from J, with 8 bases in between. CDR3 bases: TGTGCCAGCAGCCAAGAGGGCAGGGACACTGAAGCTTTCTTT. This codes for CASSQEGRDTEAFF.

The rearrangement links TRBV12-5 to TRBJ2-1, with D maybe TRBD1 (5 bases). The CDR3 loop spans 13 amino acids. CDR1 and CDR2 (germline): LGHNT, FRNRAP. Trimming pared 5 bases from V and 9 bases from J, leaving 14 bases between. The CDR3 nucleotides are TGTGCTAGTGGTCCCGCAGGGAATTCTGAGCAGTTCTTC. Translated: CASGPAGNSEQFF.

This chain joins TRBV6-5 and TRBJ2-3; tentative D call: TRBD2 (6 bases). Germline CDR1 MNHEY, CDR2 SVGAGI. The CDR3 is 13 residues long. V was trimmed by 6 bases and J by 2 bases, leaving 9 bases between them. DNA for the CDR3: TGTGCCAGCAGGGGGGGACCCACAGATACGCAGTATTTT. Its translation: CASRGGPTDTQYF.

This chain connects TRBV5-1 to TRBJ2-7; 10 bases agree with TRBD2. The CDR3 is 17 residues long. The V gene end was trimmed by 4 bases and the J gene end by 0 bases; junction bases not matched to a gene: 10. Germline values: CDR1 SGHRS, CDR2 YFSETQ. CDR3 bases: TGCGCCAGCAGCCCAACTAGCGGGGTCCCCAGCTCCTACGAGCAGTACTTC. It codes for CASSPTSGVPSSYEQYF. The complete variable domain, with remaining parts taken from reference TRBV5-1 and TRBJ2-7, reads KAGVTQTPRYLIKTRGQQVTLSCSPISGHRSVSWYQQTPGQGLQFLFEYFSETQRNKGNFPGRFSGRQFSNSRSEMNVSTLELGDSALYLCASSPTSGVPSSYEQYFGPGTRLTVT.

The genes are TRBV9 and TRBJ1-3; D gene unclear. Germline V gene data show CDR1 as SGDLS and CDR2 as YYNGEE. The CDR3 sequence is 15 residues long. V was clipped by 0 bases and J by 0 bases, with 7 bases between them. CDR3: CASSVGQVSGNTIYF. CDR3 sequence (DNA): TGTGCCAGCAGCGTAGGGCAGGTCTCTGGAAACACCATATATTTT.

The V gene is TRBV3-1 (or the pseudogene TRBV3-2), the J gene TRBJ2-1; 10 nucleotides match TRBD2. The length of the CDR3 is 18 residues. Germline CDR1 and CDR2: LGHDT and YNNKEL (reference sequence). The ends lost 2 bases at V and 6 bases at J; junction bases unmatched: 13. CDR3 bases: TGTGCCAGCAGCCAACCACCCTTCGGACTAGCGGAATCCAATGAGCAGTTCTTC. This codes for CASSQPPFGLAESNEQFF.

This rearrangement joins TRBV3-1 (or the pseudogene TRBV3-2) to TRBJ2-1; D ambiguous. The V and J ends lost 4 bases and 4 bases respectively, with 11 bases between them. The CDR3 has 14 residues. Germline V lookup: CDR1 LGHDT, CDR2 YNNKEL (reference sequence). The CDR3 spells CASSRSVQYNEQFF. The DNA of the CDR3 is TGTGCCAGCAGCCGAAGTGTACAGTACAATGAGCAGTTCTTC.

The gene calls are TRBV7-9 and TRBJ2-3, with 12 positions matching TRBD2. CDR1 is SEHNR and CDR2 is FQNEAQ in the germline V gene (reference sequence). CDR3 length equals 14 residues. V lost 5 bases to trimming and J lost 6 bases; unmatched junction nucleotides: 3. The CDR3 loop is CASSPSGGADTQYF. As DNA, the CDR3 is TGTGCCAGCAGCCCTAGCGGGGGGGCGGATACGCAGTATTTT.

The chain couples TRBV5-1 to TRBJ1-2; D gene uncertain. Germline V lookup: CDR1 SGHRS, CDR2 YFSETQ. The CDR3 is 12 amino acids. Between the trimmed V and J ends, which lost 4 bases and 8 bases, there was a span of 12 bases. DNA of the CDR3: TGCGCCAGCAGCGGATCCGAGACGGGCTACACCTTC. Amino acid sequence: CASSGSETGYTF. Variable domain in full (rest from reference TRBV5-1 and TRBJ1-2): KAGVTQTPRYLIKTRGQQVTLSCSPISGHRSVSWYQQTPGQGLQFLFEYFSETQRNKGNFPGRFSGRQFSNSRSEMNVSTLELGDSALYLCASSGSETGYTFGSGTRLTVV.

CDR3 in amino acids: CASSVTGGWAGELFF. The CDR3 DNA follows: TGTGCCAGCAGCGTGACAGGGGGCTGGGCCGGGGAGCTGTTTTTT. This chain links TRBV9 with TRBJ2-2, with 10 bases lining up with TRBD1. V shed 2 bases and J 6 bases; nucleotides not matched to a gene: 4. CDR3 length: 15 residues. CDR1 is SGDLS and CDR2 is YYNGEE in the germline V gene.

This chain uses TRBV6-6 with TRBJ1-1; 7 bases map to TRBD1. Germline trimming cut 8 bases from V and 5 bases from J; bases unmatched to any gene: 11. Germline loops: CDR1 MNHNY, CDR2 SVGAGI (reference sequence). The CDR3 is made up of 14 amino acids. The CDR3 loop reads CASGLRQGGTEAFF. For the CDR3, the DNA is TGTGCCAGCGGACTTCGACAGGGAGGAACTGAAGCTTTCTTT.

The rearrangement links TRBV5-1 to TRBJ1-6; D call uncertain. Germline loops: CDR1 SGHRS, CDR2 YFSETQ. V was cut by 6 bases and J by 7 bases, with 14 bases left in between. This CDR3 region has 14 residues. CDR3 bases: TGCGCCAGCACTACCGGGCAATCGAATTCACCCCTCCACTTT. Its translation: CASTTGQSNSPLHF.

This sequence joins TRBV9 and TRBJ2-5; a possible D gene is TRBD2 (7 bases). The CDR3 is 14 residues long. V shed 2 bases and J shed 5 bases, with 13 bases lying between them. Germline V gene lookup returns CDR1 SGDLS and CDR2 YYNGEE. This chain's CDR3 is CASSVAGAAETQYF. As DNA, the CDR3 is TGTGCCAGCAGCGTCGCGGGGGCTGCGGAGACCCAGTACTTC.

CDR3 DNA sequence: TGTGCCAGCACCCAGGGGCAGACTACCCCGGTCGAGCAGTACTTC. Translation: CASTQGQTTPVEQYF. The chain combines TRBV6-6 with TRBJ2-7, with D maybe TRBD1 (6 bases). The CDR3 spans 15 residues. Trimming removed 7 bases at V and 6 bases at J, with 22 bases between. Germline CDR1 MNHNY, CDR2 SVGAGI (reference sequence).

This rearrangement joins TRBV6-6 to TRBJ1-3; 7 bases are shared with TRBD1. Germline V gives CDR1 MNHNY, CDR2 SVGAGI (reference sequence). The V segment lost 4 bases and the J segment 0 bases; nucleotides outside the gene matches: 6. CDR3 length: 16 residues. CDR3 DNA: TGTGCCAGCAGTTCCACAACAGGGGACTCTGGAAACACCATATATTTT. This gives the protein CASSSTTGDSGNTIYF.

This clone was picked up one time. The rearrangement uses TRBV6-6 and TRBJ1-2; TRBD1 aligns across 10 bases. J was trimmed by 5 bases and V by 5 bases; bases with no gene match: 14. CDR3 length: 17 amino acids. Per the germline V gene, CDR1 is MNHNY and CDR2 is SVGAGI (reference sequence). CDR3 sequence (DNA): TGTGCCAGCAGTCTCCGGGACAGGGGCGCAACTGATTATGGCTACACCTTC. Protein sequence: CASSLRDRGATDYGYTF.

The sample holds a few counts of this clone. This chain uses TRBV7-3 with TRBJ1-2, with 7 bases identical to TRBD1. V was clipped by 5 bases and J by 6 bases; unmatched bases: 9. The germline gives CDR1 SGHTA, CDR2 FQGTGA. The CDR3 extends over 14 amino acids. CDR3 nucleotides: TGTGCCAGCAGCCCTTCAGGGGGACGGGATGGCTACACCTTC. As protein: CASSPSGGRDGYTF.

V is TRBV7-2 and J is TRBJ2-1; 7 bases match TRBD1. V trimming: 6 bases; J trimming: 7 bases; junction bases outside the gene matches: 6. Looked up from germline, CDR1 is SGHTA and CDR2 is FQGNSA. This CDR3 has 13 residues. The CDR3 DNA is TGTGCCAGCAGACTTACAGGGGTTAATGAGCAGTTCTTC. Translated, it gives CASRLTGVNEQFF.

This rearrangement joins TRBV3-1 (or the pseudogene TRBV3-2) to TRBJ1-5; TRBD1 matches at 7 bases. Germline CDR1 is LGHDT and CDR2 is YNNKEL (reference sequence). The CDR3 length is 14 residues. J was trimmed by 6 bases and V by 5 bases; bases with no gene match: 7. CDR3 DNA: TGTGCCAGCAGCGACAGGGCGGCAATTCAGCCCCAGCATTTT. Translating it yields CASSDRAAIQPQHF.

The J gene is TRBJ1-5, the V gene TRBV6-2 or TRBV6-3, with 8 bases lining up with TRBD1. V was clipped by 5 bases and J by 2 bases; unmatched bases: 5. Germline V gene sequence: CDR1 MNHEY, CDR2 SVGEGT. The length of the CDR3 is 15 residues. CDR3 in DNA: TGTGCCAGCAGTCAGCAACAGGGGGGCAATCAGCCCCAGCATTTT. As protein: CASSQQQGGNQPQHF.

V usage is TRBV4-1 and J usage is TRBJ1-1; D unclear. The CDR3 length is 15 residues. Trimming shortened V by 0 bases and J by 6 bases, and 14 bases separated the two germline ends. Looked up from germline, CDR1 is MGHRA and CDR2 is YSYEKL. CDR3 residues: CASSQEWLRESEAFF. The CDR3 coding sequence is TGCGCCAGCAGCCAAGAGTGGCTGCGCGAATCTGAAGCTTTCTTT.

This chain uses TRBV5-1 with TRBJ2-6; D is possibly TRBD1 (6 bases). This CDR3 has 14 residues. Germline values: CDR1 SGHRS, CDR2 YFSETQ. Trimming took off 0 bases at V and 14 bases at J, with 15 bases between the two ends. The CDR3 bases are TGCGCCAGCAGCTTGGTGACAGGTGGGAAAATCCTGACTTTC. Translated, it gives CASSLVTGGKILTF.

V is TRBV5-4 and J is TRBJ2-3; perhaps TRBD1 as D (6 bases). The CDR3 totals 16 residues. The V gene lost 3 bases and the J gene lost 2 bases, with 16 bases spanning the gap. CDR1 SGHNT and CDR2 YYREEE come from the germline V gene (reference sequence). This chain's CDR3 is CASSSWLGQLTDTQYF. The CDR3 nucleotides are TGTGCCAGCAGCTCCTGGCTGGGACAACTCACAGATACGCAGTATTTT.

The chain recombines TRBV10-3 with TRBJ2-1, with unresolved D. Germline assignment: CDR1 ENHRY and CDR2 SYGVKD. V gave up 7 bases and J gave up 3 bases, with 10 bases separating them. The CDR3 has 13 residues. The CDR3: CAINEGNYNEQFF. DNA of the CDR3: TGTGCCATCAATGAAGGGAACTACAATGAGCAGTTCTTC.

This rearrangement joins TRBV19 to TRBJ1-5; D unresolved. The CDR3 has 12 amino acids. V lost 10 bases and J lost 7, with 14 bases in between. CDR1 is LNHDA, CDR2 SQIVND, per germline (reference sequence). The CDR3 loop is CATAKGEQPQHF. CDR3 in DNA: TGTGCCACCGCGAAAGGTGAGCAGCCCCAGCATTTT.

The J gene is TRBJ1-2, the V gene TRBV6-5; TRBD1 is a possible D gene (6 bases). Germline CDR1 MNHEY, CDR2 SVGAGI. This CDR3 has 13 residues. Trimming stripped 6 bases from V and 5 bases from J, with 13 bases between. DNA of the CDR3: TGTGCCAGCAGAAGGGACCAGGGGTATGGCTACACCTTC. Protein: CASRRDQGYGYTF.